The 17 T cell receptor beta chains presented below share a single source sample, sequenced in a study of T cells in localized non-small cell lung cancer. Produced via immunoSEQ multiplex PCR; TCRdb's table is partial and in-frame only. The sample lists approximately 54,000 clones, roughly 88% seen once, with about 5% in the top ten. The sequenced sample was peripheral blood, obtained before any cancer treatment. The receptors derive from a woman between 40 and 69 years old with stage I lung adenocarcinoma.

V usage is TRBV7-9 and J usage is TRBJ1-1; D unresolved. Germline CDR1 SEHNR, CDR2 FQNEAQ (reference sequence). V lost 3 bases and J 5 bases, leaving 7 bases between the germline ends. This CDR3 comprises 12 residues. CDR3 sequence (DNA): TGTGCCAGCAGCTTGACTGAAACTGAAGCTTTCTTT. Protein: CASSLTETEAFF.

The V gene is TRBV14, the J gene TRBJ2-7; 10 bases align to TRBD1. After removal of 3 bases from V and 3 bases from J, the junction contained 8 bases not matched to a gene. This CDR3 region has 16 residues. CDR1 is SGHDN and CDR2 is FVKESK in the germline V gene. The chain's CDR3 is CASSQHPGQGSYEQYF. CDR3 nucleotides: TGTGCCAGCAGCCAGCATCCGGGACAGGGGAGCTACGAGCAGTACTTC.

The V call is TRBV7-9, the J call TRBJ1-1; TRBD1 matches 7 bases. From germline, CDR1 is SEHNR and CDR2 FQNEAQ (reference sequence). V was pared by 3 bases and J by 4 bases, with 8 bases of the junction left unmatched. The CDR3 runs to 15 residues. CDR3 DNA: TGTGCCAGCAGCTTTACCGGGACAGTGATCACTGAAGCTTTCTTT. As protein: CASSFTGTVITEAFF.

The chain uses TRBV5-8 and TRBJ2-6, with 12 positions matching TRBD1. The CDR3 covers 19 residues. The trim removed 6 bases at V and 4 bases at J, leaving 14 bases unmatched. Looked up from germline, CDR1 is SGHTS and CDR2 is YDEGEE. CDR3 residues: CASTRGRGQGATGANVLTF. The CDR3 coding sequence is TGTGCCAGCACTCGTGGGCGGGGACAGGGGGCCACGGGGGCCAACGTCCTGACTTTC.

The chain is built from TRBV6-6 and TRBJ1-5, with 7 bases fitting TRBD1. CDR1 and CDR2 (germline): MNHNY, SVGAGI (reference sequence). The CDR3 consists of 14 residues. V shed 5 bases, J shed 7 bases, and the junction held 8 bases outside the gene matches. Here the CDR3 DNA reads TGTGCCAGCAGTAGCGAGACAGGGAGGCAGCCCCAGCATTTT. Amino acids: CASSSETGRQPQHF.

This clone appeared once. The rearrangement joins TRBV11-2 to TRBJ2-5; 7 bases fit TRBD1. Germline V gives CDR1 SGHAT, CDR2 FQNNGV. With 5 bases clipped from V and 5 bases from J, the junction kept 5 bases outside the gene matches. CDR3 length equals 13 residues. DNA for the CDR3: TGTGCCAGCAGCCGACAGGGACGGGAGACCCAGTACTTC. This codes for CASSRQGRETQYF.

As DNA, the CDR3 is TGTGCCAGCAGCTTGGCTATGGGGGTAGGAGCCAAAAACATTCAGTACTTC. It yields the protein CASSLAMGVGAKNIQYF. The V gene is TRBV5-4, the J gene TRBJ2-4; D is tentatively TRBD1 or TRBD2 (5 bases each). The CDR3 runs to 17 residues. V shed 0 bases and J shed 0 bases, with 13 bases lying between them. The germline V gene has CDR1 SGHNT and CDR2 YYREEE (reference sequence).

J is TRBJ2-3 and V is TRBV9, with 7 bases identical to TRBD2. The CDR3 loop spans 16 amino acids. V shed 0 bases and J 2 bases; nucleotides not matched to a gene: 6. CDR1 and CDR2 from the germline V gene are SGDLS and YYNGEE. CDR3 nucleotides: TGTGCCAGCAGCGTAGAGGCTAGCGGATTCACAGATACGCAGTATTTT. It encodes CASSVEASGFTDTQYF.

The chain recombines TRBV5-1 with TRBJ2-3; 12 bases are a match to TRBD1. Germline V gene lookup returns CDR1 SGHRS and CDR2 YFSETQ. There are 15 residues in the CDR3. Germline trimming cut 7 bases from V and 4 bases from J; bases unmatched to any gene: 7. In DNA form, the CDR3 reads TGCGCCAGCCTTTCCGGGACAGGGGGCCCAGATACGCAGTATTTT. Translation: CASLSGTGGPDTQYF.

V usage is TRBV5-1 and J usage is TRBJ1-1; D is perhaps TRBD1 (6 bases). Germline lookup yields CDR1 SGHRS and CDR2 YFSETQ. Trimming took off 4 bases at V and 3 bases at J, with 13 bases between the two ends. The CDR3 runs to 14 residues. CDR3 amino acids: CASSQGTTYTEAFF. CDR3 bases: TGCGCCAGCAGCCAAGGGACAACATACACTGAAGCTTTCTTT.

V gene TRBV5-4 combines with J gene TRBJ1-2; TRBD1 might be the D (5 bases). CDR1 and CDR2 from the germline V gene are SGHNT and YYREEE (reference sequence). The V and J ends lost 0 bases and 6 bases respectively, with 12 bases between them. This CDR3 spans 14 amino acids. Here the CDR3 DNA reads TGTGCCAGCAGCTTGGCTGGGGCGAGTAATGGCTACACCTTC. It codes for CASSLAGASNGYTF.

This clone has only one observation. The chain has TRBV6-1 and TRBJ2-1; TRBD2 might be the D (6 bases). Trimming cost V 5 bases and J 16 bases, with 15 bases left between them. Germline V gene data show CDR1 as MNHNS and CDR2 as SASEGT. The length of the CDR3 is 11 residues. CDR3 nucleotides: TGTGCCAGCAGTTCCATCGGGAGCCTTTTCTTC. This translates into CASSSIGSLFF.

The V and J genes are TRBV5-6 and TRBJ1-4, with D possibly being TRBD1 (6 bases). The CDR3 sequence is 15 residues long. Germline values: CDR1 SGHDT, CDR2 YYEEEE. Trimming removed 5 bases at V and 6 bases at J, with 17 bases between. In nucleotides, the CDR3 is TGTGCCAGCAGACACCAAGGACAGAAGGATGAAAAACTGTTTTTT. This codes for CASRHQGQKDEKLFF.

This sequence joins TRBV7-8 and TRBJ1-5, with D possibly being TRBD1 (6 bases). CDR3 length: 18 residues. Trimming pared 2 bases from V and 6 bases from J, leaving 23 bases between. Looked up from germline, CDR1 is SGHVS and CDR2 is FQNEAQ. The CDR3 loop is CASSLRGGGVSGSQPQHF. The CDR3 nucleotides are TGTGCCAGCAGCTTAAGAGGGGGAGGGGTGTCGGGGAGTCAGCCCCAGCATTTT.

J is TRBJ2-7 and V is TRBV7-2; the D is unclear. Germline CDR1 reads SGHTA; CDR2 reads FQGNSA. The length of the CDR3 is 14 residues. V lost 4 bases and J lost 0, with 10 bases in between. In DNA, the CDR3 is TGTGCCAGCAGCTCCCTCGGCTCCTCCTACGAGCAGTACTTC. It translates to CASSSLGSSYEQYF.

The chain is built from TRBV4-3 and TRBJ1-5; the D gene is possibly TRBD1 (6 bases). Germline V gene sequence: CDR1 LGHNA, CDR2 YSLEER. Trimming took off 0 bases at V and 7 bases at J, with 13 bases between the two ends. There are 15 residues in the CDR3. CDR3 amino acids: CASSQEQGLRQPQHF. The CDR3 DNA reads TGCGCCAGCAGCCAAGAGCAGGGGTTGAGGCAGCCCCAGCATTTT.

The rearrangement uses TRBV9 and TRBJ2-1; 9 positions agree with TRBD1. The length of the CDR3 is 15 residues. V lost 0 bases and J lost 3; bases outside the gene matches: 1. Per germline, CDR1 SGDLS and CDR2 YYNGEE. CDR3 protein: CASSVGDRDYNEQFF. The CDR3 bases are TGTGCCAGCAGCGTAGGGGACAGGGACTACAATGAGCAGTTCTTC.